A selection of T cell receptor beta chains follows, all from one sample in a study of CD8 T cells in ankylosing spondylitis. TCRdb analysed the 5' RACE reads with MiXCR anew, one entry per CDR3 protein. The data contain 300,000 to 400,000 distinct CDR3 sequences, 20% to 25% of them singletons. Sequencing used blood, either unsorted or a sorted T cell fraction (not recorded which). The receptor set was obtained from a male donor with ankylosing spondylitis or in good health (not recorded which). Each CDR3 is given with its conserved first and last residue. The D gene is left open where the match is weak. A row's size may be missing; if present it is once, few, many or a size class.

-	few	TRBV20-1	TRBJ1-2	TGCAGTGCTAGAGGGGGCTACACCTTC	CSARGGYTF
-	-	TRBV7-3	TRBJ2-3	TGTGCCAGCAGACCAACGGGTGGCGATACGCAGTATTTT	CASRPTGGDTQYF
-	few	TRBV11-2	TRBJ2-3	TGTGCCAGCAGCTTATCAGGGCTAATGTCCTACACAGATACGCAGTATTTT	CASSLSGLMSYTDTQYF
-	-	TRBV29-1	TRBJ2-7	TGCAGCGCAGTAACCGGGACCCCTTACGAGCAGTACTTC	CSAVTGTPYEQYF
-	once	TRBV12-3/TRBV12-4	TRBJ2-2	TGTGCCAGCAGTTCGTTGGGGGGGCCCGGCGGGGAGCTGTTTTTT	CASSSLGGPGGELFF
-	few	TRBV6-1	TRBJ1-6	TGTGCCAGCAGTGAAGCGGAAAATTCACCCCTCCACTTT	CASSEAENSPLHF
-	few	TRBV30	TRBJ2-5	TGTGCCTGGAGTGCCTCCGGGACTACCCAGTACTTC	CAWSASGTTQYF
-	few	TRBV4-1	TRBJ2-2	TGCGCCAGCAGCCAACCCCAAACAGAGAACACCGGGGAGCTGTTTTTT	CASSQPQTENTGELFF
-	few	TRBV12-3/TRBV12-4	TRBJ2-7	TGTGCCAGCAGCCCCAGTGAAGGGTCCTACGAGCAGTACTTC	CASSPSEGSYEQYF
TRBD2	-	TRBV9	TRBJ2-3	TGTGCCAGCAGCGTAGGCGAGCGGGGGACCCACACAGATACGCAGTATTTT	CASSVGERGTHTDTQYF
-	-	TRBV12-3/TRBV12-4	TRBJ2-7	TGTGCCAGCAGTTTATCCGGGCATTCCCTAGCCTACGAGCAGTACTTC	CASSLSGHSLAYEQYF
-	few	TRBV7-9	TRBJ1-1	TGTGCCAGCAGCCCACCCGGCGGCCCTGAAGCTTTCTTT	CASSPPGGPEAFF
-	-	TRBV7-2	TRBJ2-5	TGTGCCAGCAGCTTAGAGGCAAGGCAGCGGGAGACCCAGTACTTC	CASSLEARQRETQYF
TRBD1	few	TRBV27	TRBJ2-7	TGTGCCAGCAGTATAGACAGGGGCCCCACCGAGCAGTACTTC	CASSIDRGPTEQYF
-	few	TRBV12-5	TRBJ2-1	TGTGCTAGTGGTTTGTTAGGGTACAATGAGCAGTTCTTC	CASGLLGYNEQFF
-	few	TRBV20-1	TRBJ2-3	TGCAGTGCTAAAGGGACTCATAGCACAGATACGCAGTATTTT	CSAKGTHSTDTQYF
TRBD2	few	TRBV12-3/TRBV12-4	TRBJ2-1	TGTGCCAGCAGCCGGGGGGGGAGCTCCTACAATGAGCAGTTCTTC	CASSRGGSSYNEQFF
-	few	TRBV6-1	TRBJ2-1	TGTGCCAGCAGTGAAACGGAAAGGTTAGGGAAGTTCTTC	CASSETERLGKFF
-	-	TRBV6-5	TRBJ2-1	TGTGCCAGCAGTTACGGGGGCGAATACAATGAGCAGTTCTTC	CASSYGGEYNEQFF
-	few	TRBV20-1	TRBJ2-3	TGCAGTGCCACGAACAGGGAGAGGGCAGATACGCAGTATTTT	CSATNRERADTQYF
-	-	TRBV7-3	TRBJ1-2	TGTGCCAGCAGCTTAAGGGGCAGGTTCTATGGCTACACCTTC	CASSLRGRFYGYTF
-	-	TRBV29-1	TRBJ2-1	TGCAGCGCAACAAGCTACAATGAGCAGTTCTTC	CSATSYNEQFF
TRBD2	-	TRBV29-1	TRBJ2-1	TGCAGCGTTGAGTATACTAGCGGAAGCTCCTACAATGAGCAGTTCTTC	CSVEYTSGSSYNEQFF
TRBD1	few	TRBV9	TRBJ1-6	TGTGCCAGCAGCGTAGGACAGGGTGGTTCGGCCCTCCACTTT	CASSVGQGGSALHF
TRBD2	few	TRBV19	TRBJ2-1	TGTGCCAGTAGTACTCTAGCGGAACTGTACAATGAGCAGTTCTTC	CASSTLAELYNEQFF
-	-	TRBV3-1	TRBJ2-7	TGTGCCAGCAGCCAAGAAGGCATGGTGGGCGAGCAGTACTTC	CASSQEGMVGEQYF
-	-	TRBV27	TRBJ2-5	TGTGCCAGCAGTCAAACCGGGACTTCATTAAACCAAGAGACCCAGTACTTC	CASSQTGTSLNQETQYF
TRBD1	few	TRBV11-2	TRBJ2-1	TGTGCCAGCAGCTTAGATTGGGGACAGGAGGTGGGCAATGAGCAGTTCTTC	CASSLDWGQEVGNEQFF
TRBD1	many	TRBV4-1	TRBJ2-1	TGCGCCAGCAGCCAAGGAACAGGGGACAATGAGCAGTTCTTC	CASSQGTGDNEQFF
-	-	TRBV5-1	TRBJ2-7	TGCGCCAGCAGCCAGGGACATGGCAGCTCCGAGCAGTACTTC	CASSQGHGSSEQYF
-	few	TRBV28	TRBJ2-1	TGTGCCAGCAGCCCGTCCGGGGGAATAGTATCCTACAATGAGCAGTTCTTC	CASSPSGGIVSYNEQFF
TRBD2	few	TRBV29-1	TRBJ2-7	TGCAGCGTCCGCGGGACTAGCGGGGACTACGAGCAGTACTTC	CSVRGTSGDYEQYF
-	-	TRBV9	TRBJ2-1	TGTGCCAGCAGCGTAGATAGAGGGCCTCTAGACCCCTCCTACAATGAGCAGTTCTTC	CASSVDRGPLDPSYNEQFF
-	-	TRBV11-2	TRBJ2-3	TGTGCCAGCAGCACGCTGAGGATAGCCCCAGCAACAGATACGCAGTATTTT	CASSTLRIAPATDTQYF
TRBD2	many	TRBV27	TRBJ2-3	TGTGCCAGCAGTCTGGGACTAGAGGCAGATACGCAGTATTTT	CASSLGLEADTQYF
TRBD2	few	TRBV11-1	TRBJ2-1	TGTGCCAGCAGCCTACCTCGCAGCGGGGGACCACAGTGGGATGAGCAGTTCTTC	CASSLPRSGGPQWDEQFF
TRBD2	-	TRBV5-6	TRBJ2-1	TGTGCCAGCAGCCCTCGACTAGCGGGGGACTTATTGGAGCAGTTCTTC	CASSPRLAGDLLEQFF
-	-	TRBV15	TRBJ2-7	TGTGCCACCAGCAGAGAAGGCAACCCCGTCTACGAGCAGTACTTC	CATSREGNPVYEQYF
-	-	TRBV6-5	TRBJ2-5	TGTGCCAGCAGTTACTTGGGACCCCCGGATGAGACCCAGTACTTC	CASSYLGPPDETQYF
-	few	TRBV28	TRBJ2-5	TGTGCCAGCAGGGCCGTGGCCGAAACACCGTACCAAGAGACCCAGTACTTC	CASRAVAETPYQETQYF
-	-	TRBV7-9	TRBJ2-7	TGTGCCAGTTACAGGGAGTCGTCCTACGAGCAGTACTTC	CASYRESSYEQYF
TRBD2	few	TRBV4-1	TRBJ2-5	TGCGCCAGCAGCCAAGATTCGGGGGGAGCCCAAGAGACCCAGTACTTC	CASSQDSGGAQETQYF
TRBD1	-	TRBV28	TRBJ2-7	TGTGCCAGCAGTTTAGGACAGGGGGGACTATACGAGCAGTACTTC	CASSLGQGGLYEQYF
-	-	TRBV15	TRBJ2-3	TGTGCCACCAGCCGAGGTTGGGGAGGAACAGATACGCAGTATTTT	CATSRGWGGTDTQYF
-	-	TRBV10-2	TRBJ2-1	TGCGCCAGCAGTGAGTCGGATGAGCAGTTCTTC	CASSESDEQFF
-	-	TRBV20-1	TRBJ2-1	TGCAGTGCTAGAGACCCGGTCGTTCACTCCTACAATGAGCAGTTCTTC	CSARDPVVHSYNEQFF
-	few	TRBV18	TRBJ2-2	TGTGCCAGCTCACCCATGGACGGGAACACCGGGGAGCTGTTTTTT	CASSPMDGNTGELFF
-	many	TRBV4-1	TRBJ1-1	TGCGCCAGCAGCCAAGAGGGCCTAGACACTGAAGCTTTCTTT	CASSQEGLDTEAFF
-	-	TRBV24-1	TRBJ2-7	TGTGCCACCAGTGACCGCGGGGGACATTACGAGCAGTACTTC	CATSDRGGHYEQYF
-	-	TRBV2	TRBJ2-7	TGTGCCAGCAGTGAAGGGCGGACAAGCTCCTACGAGCAGTACTTC	CASSEGRTSSYEQYF
TRBD1	-	TRBV30	TRBJ2-7	TGTGCCTGGAGTATCGGACAGGGCTACGAGCAGTACTTC	CAWSIGQGYEQYF